This T cell receptor (beta chain) was found in a study of T cells in Graves' hyperthyroidism and ophthalmopathy. Amplified TCR beta CDR3 regions derived from RNA transcripts. In the first-round RT-PCR of the TCR CDR3, the HTBI primer set was used. TCRdb re-analysed the multiplex PCR reads in MiXCR, keeping a single row per CDR3 protein. The profile shows about 320,000 distinct CDR3 sequences, approximately 17% of them singletons. Material for sequencing was blood. The TCR comes from a man younger than 40 with Graves' hyperthyroidism.

CDR3 DNA sequence: TGCGCCAGCAGCCCCGTGTCGATCTCTGGAAACACCATATATTTT. It encodes CASSPVSISGNTIYF. The gene calls are TRBV4-1 and TRBJ1-3; D is undetermined. V was clipped by 4 bases and J by 0 bases, with 10 bases between them. CDR1 MGHRA and CDR2 YSYEKL come from the germline V gene. The CDR3 spans 15 residues.